These T cell receptor beta chains were read from a single sample in a study of graft-versus-host responses after intestinal transplantation. No antigen has been assigned to these receptors. TCRdb's table, derived via immunoSEQ multiplex PCR, lists solely in-frame clones and lacks some. The table includes about 93,000 clones, approximately 95% detected once. Specimen: unstimulated CD8+ T cells sorted from spleen or lymph node cells, collected before intestinal transplant. These TCRs come from a human donor who received an intestinal transplant. The CDR3 runs from the conserved cysteine through the conserved F or W. A D gene is named only where the DNA matches it firmly. Size is stated for part of the rows, as once, few or many counts, or as a class when the clone is expanded.

>-|TRBJ2-2|-|TRBV29-1
TGCAGCGTTGGAGACGCGAACACCGGGGAGCTGTTTTTT
CSVGDANTGELFF
>few|TRBJ1-1|-|TRBV19
TGTGCATGTGATCGGGGGGCTGAAGCTTTCTTT
CACDRGAEAFF
>-|TRBJ1-2|-|TRBV29-1
TGCAGCGTTGCGGGGGGCAGCGAGGGCTACACCTTC
CSVAGGSEGYTF
>-|TRBJ2-1|-|TRBV4-1
TGCGCCAGCAGCCAAGAGCCTAGCAGCGTGGTTGAGCAGTTCTTC
CASSQEPSSVVEQFF
>-|TRBJ1-4|TRBD1|TRBV5-1
TGCGCCAGCAGCGACAGGGGGCCTAATGAAAAACTGTTTTTT
CASSDRGPNEKLFF
>-|TRBJ1-6|-|TRBV27
TGTGCCAGCAGTTTATGGGGTGGACAATTTAATAATTCACCCCTCCACTTT
CASSLWGGQFNNSPLHF
>few|TRBJ2-3|-|TRBV14
TGTGCCAGCAGGAAGTATATAGGCACAGATACGCAGTATTTT
CASRKYIGTDTQYF
>-|TRBJ2-7|TRBD2|TRBV5-1
TGCGCCAGCAGCCATGGACTAGCTAACTACGAGCAGTACTTC
CASSHGLANYEQYF
>-|TRBJ2-5|-|TRBV4-1
TGCGCCAGCAGCCAAGGTCCTAATCCCCCCCAAGAGACCCAGTACTTC
CASSQGPNPPQETQYF
>once|TRBJ2-3|TRBD2|TRBV7-9
TGTGCCAGCAGCCTCAGCGGGAGAGACACAGATACGCAGTATTTT
CASSLSGRDTDTQYF
>-|TRBJ2-3|-|TRBV7-9
TGTGCCAGCAGCTTTATCGGAGAGGACACAGATACGCAGTATTTT
CASSFIGEDTDTQYF
>once|TRBJ2-7|-|TRBV7-9
TGTGCCAGCAGCCCGACGGGACTTTATCCCTCCTACGAGCAGTACTTC
CASSPTGLYPSYEQYF
>-|TRBJ2-2|-|TRBV27
TGTGCCAGCAGTTTTCGGGTGGACACCGGGGAGCTGTTTTTT
CASSFRVDTGELFF
>-|TRBJ1-2|-|TRBV5-6
TGTGCCAGCAGCTTGATTCAGGGTGGTAACTATGGCTACACCTTC
CASSLIQGGNYGYTF
>-|TRBJ1-1|-|TRBV7-9
TGTGCCAGCAGCCCCGGCGGCACTGAAGCTTTCTTT
CASSPGGTEAFF
>-|TRBJ2-1|-|TRBV27
TGTGCCAGCAGTTGGGGGACACTCTCCTACAATGAGCAGTTCTTC
CASSWGTLSYNEQFF
>-|TRBJ2-3|TRBD2|TRBV5-1
TGCGCCAGCAGCTTTGGACTAGCGAGAGGGTCAGATACGCAGTATTTT
CASSFGLARGSDTQYF
>-|TRBJ2-7|TRBD2|TRBV19
TGTGCCAGTAGTTTAACGTTAGCGGGTACTCCCTACGAGCAGTACTTC
CASSLTLAGTPYEQYF
>-|TRBJ1-1|TRBD1|TRBV25-1
TGTGCCAGCAGTCGCCGTCCCGGGACAGGGATGGACACTGAAGCTTTCTTT
CASSRRPGTGMDTEAFF
>-|TRBJ1-1|-|TRBV30
TGTGCCTGGATTGAGTTTCAGGGGCTTACTGAAGCTTTCTTT
CAWIEFQGLTEAFF
>-|TRBJ2-2|TRBD1|TRBV27
TGTGCCAGCAGTTTTGGACAGGGGGCGTACACCGGGGAGCTGTTTTTT
CASSFGQGAYTGELFF
>-|TRBJ2-1|-|TRBV29-1
TGCAGCGTTATTCAGGGTGACAATGAGCAGTTCTTC
CSVIQGDNEQFF
>-|TRBJ2-1|-|TRBV9
TGTGCCAGCAGCGTAGCTCGTCAGGGTGGGAATGAGCAGTTCTTC
CASSVARQGGNEQFF
>-|TRBJ1-2|TRBD1|TRBV29-1
TGCAGCGTCGTAAAAAGGGACAGTAACTATGGCTACACCTTC
CSVVKRDSNYGYTF
>-|TRBJ1-6|-|TRBV21-1
TGTGCCAGCAAGGAGATTTTGATGGACTATAATTCACCCCTCCACTTT
CASKEILMDYNSPLHF
>-|TRBJ2-5|TRBD2|TRBV30
TGTGCCTGGGACACTAGCGGGGGGATCTCAGAGACCCAGTACTTC
CAWDTSGGISETQYF
>-|TRBJ2-1|TRBD1|TRBV5-4
TGTGCCAGCAGCTTAAATACCGGGACAGGGGAGAATGAGCAGTTCTTC
CASSLNTGTGENEQFF
>-|TRBJ2-7|-|TRBV28
TGTGCCAGCAGTCCGACGACAGCAACCTACGAGCAGTACTTC
CASSPTTATYEQYF
>-|TRBJ2-1|TRBD2|TRBV6-5
TGTGCCAGCACCGCCGGACTAGCGCCATACAATGAGCAGTTCTTC
CASTAGLAPYNEQFF
>-|TRBJ2-2|-|TRBV5-1
TGCGCCAGCCATACTCCTGCCGGGGTAGATACCGGGGAGCTGTTTTTT
CASHTPAGVDTGELFF
>-|TRBJ1-2|-|TRBV30
TGTGCCTGGAGTGCTACAGGGAGTGGTGGAGGCTACACCTTC
CAWSATGSGGGYTF
>few|TRBJ1-4|TRBD1|TRBV6-6
TGTGCCAGCACAAGGGGACAGGAAAAACTGTTTTTT
CASTRGQEKLFF
>-|TRBJ2-7|-|TRBV7-9
TGTGCCAGCAGCTTCGCAGGGGTCTACGAGCAGTACTTC
CASSFAGVYEQYF
>once|TRBJ2-5|TRBD2|TRBV13
TGTGCCAGCAGCTTCGGGGGGGGTGTCCGAGAGACCCAGTACTTC
CASSFGGGVRETQYF
>-|TRBJ2-5|TRBD2|TRBV28
TGTGCCAGCAGCCTGGGCCCGGGACTAGCGGGAGGGGACCAAGAGACCCAGTACTTC
CASSLGPGLAGGDQETQYF
>-|TRBJ2-7|-|TRBV4-2
TGTGCCAGCAGCCAAGCTCCAGGGCCCTCCTACGAGCAGTACTTC
CASSQAPGPSYEQYF
>-|TRBJ2-1|-|TRBV6-1
TGTGCCAGCAGTGAAGAACTGGCTAGCTGGTCCTACAATGAGCAGTTCTTC
CASSEELASWSYNEQFF
>-|TRBJ2-2|TRBD1|TRBV4-1
TGCGCCAGCAGCCAAGAGGGGGACAGGGCGGTTGCCGGGGAGCTGTTTTTT
CASSQEGDRAVAGELFF
>-|TRBJ1-1|TRBD1|TRBV19
TGTGCCACTAGAAGGACAGGGAACACTGAAGCTTTCTTT
CATRRTGNTEAFF
>-|TRBJ1-1|-|TRBV6-5
TGTGCCAGCAGTTACTCGTCCCGGGGGGGCACTGAAGCTTTCTTT
CASSYSSRGGTEAFF
>-|TRBJ2-2|TRBD2|TRBV4-1
TGCGCCAGCAGCCAAGGTGGACTAGCGGGGGGCCAGAACACCGGGGAGCTGTTTTTT
CASSQGGLAGGQNTGELFF
>once|TRBJ2-7|-|TRBV11-3
TGTGCCAGCAGCTTAGCCCCCACTCCCGAGCAGTACTTC
CASSLAPTPEQYF
>-|TRBJ1-6|-|TRBV27
TGTGCCAGCAGTTTCAAGGACTGGCGGAATTCACCCCTCCACTTT
CASSFKDWRNSPLHF
>-|TRBJ2-7|-|TRBV6-1
TGTGCCAGCAGTGAAGTACACAGAACCTACGAGCAGTACTTC
CASSEVHRTYEQYF
>-|TRBJ2-2|-|TRBV6-7
TGTGCCAGCAGTCCGGACTTGCGCGGGGAGCTGTTTTTT
CASSPDLRGELFF
>-|TRBJ2-7|TRBD2|TRBV7-8
TGTGCCAGCTGGTCAGCCGGGACTATTAGCGAGCAGTACTTC
CASWSAGTISEQYF
>-|TRBJ2-3|-|TRBV5-1
TGCGCCAGCAGCTTGGAATCGGATACGCAGTATTTT
CASSLESDTQYF
>-|TRBJ2-3|-|TRBV27
TGTGCCAGCAGTTTATCGAGTGGGACTGGCACCACAGATACGCAGTATTTT
CASSLSSGTGTTDTQYF
>-|TRBJ2-3|-|TRBV21-1
TGTGCCAGCAGCCCCCGGGGACAGGGGACTAGCACAGATACGCAGTATTTT
CASSPRGQGTSTDTQYF
>once|TRBJ2-1|-|TRBV27
TGTGCCAGCAGTGAGGGCGGTTACAATGAGCAGTTCTTC
CASSEGGYNEQFF
>once|TRBJ2-5|TRBD2|TRBV13
TGTGCCAGCAGCTCCGGGCGGGGGGCCGCAGAGACCCAGTACTTC
CASSSGRGAAETQYF
>-|TRBJ2-7|-|TRBV11-2
TGTGCCAGCAGCTCTAGCTACGAGCAGTACTTC
CASSSSYEQYF
>-|TRBJ2-7|-|TRBV4-2
TGTGCCAGCAGCCAAGATCTTGCGGGAACCTACGAGCAGTACTTC
CASSQDLAGTYEQYF